Each of the 7 T cell receptor beta chains below was sequenced from the same sample in a study of beta chain features in type 1 diabetes. The study's findings and limits: In every one of the four CD4+ subsets, TCRB CDR3s were moderately but significantly shorter in Type 1 diabetes patients.

No antigen has been identified for these receptors. Expressed TCRB transcripts were sequenced because the entire RNA isolate underwent reverse transcription. Some clones are missing from TCRdb's copy, which holds only in-frame ones; the method was immunoSEQ multiplex PCR. Of approximately 150,000 clones in the sample, about 13% were seen once. Material: central memory CD4+ T cells from blood. The source of these receptors is a man in his late teens or twenties with type 1 diabetes.

The rearrangement links TRBV5-1 to TRBJ1-2, with a possible D match to TRBD1 (6 bases). With 4 bases removed from V and 5 bases from J, the gap between germline ends came to 12 bases. The CDR3 is 13 amino acids. Germline loops: CDR1 SGHRS, CDR2 YFSETQ. In nucleotides, the CDR3 is TGCGCCAGCAGCAAGGACAGAGAGTATGGCTACACCTTC. This codes for CASSKDREYGYTF.

This clone has more than one count but fewer than ten. CDR3 sequence reads: CAISQTAEGLDTEAFF. CDR3 in DNA: TGTGCCATCAGTCAGACGGCCGAGGGCCTGGACACTGAAGCTTTCTTT. The rearrangement links TRBV10-3 to TRBJ1-1, with D unresolved. Germline values: CDR1 ENHRY, CDR2 SYGVKD. The V end was cut by 5 bases, the J end by 3 bases, with 19 bases between. The CDR3 totals 16 residues.

This clone was picked up a small number of times. The J gene is TRBJ2-1, the V gene TRBV7-6, with 7 bases that match TRBD2. Germline CDR1 SGHVS, CDR2 FNYEAQ. This CDR3 is built from 11 residues. The V and J ends lost 5 bases and 8 bases, in that order; junction bases with no gene match: 0. The CDR3 sequence: CASSREDEQFF. DNA for the CDR3: TGTGCCAGCAGCCGGGAGGATGAGCAGTTCTTC. Filled out from reference TRBV7-6 and TRBJ2-1, the complete variable domain reads GAGVSQSPRYKVTKRGQDVALRCDPISGHVSLYWYRQALGQGPEFLTYFNYEAQQDKSGLPNDRFSAERPEGSISTLTIQRTEQRDSAMYRCASSREDEQFFGPGTRLTVL.

The sample holds a few counts of this clone. The chain has TRBV7-3 and TRBJ2-2; no clear D gene. The CDR3 is 14 residues long. CDR1 is SGHTA and CDR2 is FQGTGA in the germline V gene. Trimming cost V 1 base and J 4 bases, with 7 bases left between them. The CDR3 loop is CASSLIGGTGELFF. CDR3 sequence (DNA): TGTGCCAGCAGCTTAATTGGCGGCACCGGGGAGCTGTTTTTT.

This clone was counted a few times. This chain connects TRBV25-1 to TRBJ2-6, with D tentatively TRBD1 (5 bases). The length of the CDR3 is 17 residues. Deletions cut 1 base from V and 0 bases from J, with 10 bases between. Germline loops: CDR1 MGHDK, CDR2 SYGVNS. The CDR3 DNA is TGTGCCAGCAGTGAATTGGACACCAGCTCTGGGGCCAACGTCCTGACTTTC. Translation: CASSELDTSSGANVLTF.

There are a few counts of this clone. The CDR3 region has the DNA TGCGCCAGCAGCCAAGATTTCGGGGGCCCTCAGCCCCAGCATTTT. Encoded protein: CASSQDFGGPQPQHF. The chain couples TRBV4-1 to TRBJ1-5, with TRBD1 as a possible D gene (6 bases). This CDR3 comprises 15 residues. Trimming shortened V by 0 bases and J by 6 bases, and 12 bases separated the two germline ends. Germline CDR1 MGHRA, CDR2 YSYEKL.

CDR3 sequence: CSVGAQGWLSGELFF. The CDR3 region has the DNA TGCAGCGTTGGCGCCCAGGGGTGGTTAAGCGGGGAGCTGTTTTTT. The V call is TRBV29-1, the J call TRBJ2-2, with D perhaps matching TRBD1 (6 bases). Trimming shortened V by 4 bases and J by 7 bases, and 19 bases separated the two germline ends. The CDR3 covers 15 residues. Germline-derived CDR1 and CDR2 are SQVTM and ANQGSEA.